Below, 4 T cell receptor beta chains from the same sample are listed, as sequenced in a study of blood T cell repertoires in COVID-19. TCRdb keeps only in-frame clones here, not all; method: immunoSEQ multiplex PCR. This sample yields some 210,000 clones, of which 65% to 85% are seen a single time; roughly 4.5% belongs to the top ten. Sequenced: PBMCs or T cells enriched from blood (not recorded which). The receptors come from a man in his thirties or forties with acute COVID-19.

The chain couples TRBV11-2 to TRBJ1-3, with D perhaps TRBD1 (6 bases). V lost 1 base, J lost 4 bases, and 14 bases lay in between. The CDR3 length is 16 residues. Germline assignment: CDR1 SGHAT and CDR2 FQNNGV. The CDR3 region is CASSLATGRRGNTIYF. The CDR3 bases are TGTGCCAGCAGCTTAGCGACAGGACGTAGAGGAAACACCATATATTTT. The full variable domain, completed using reference TRBV11-2 and TRBJ1-3, is EAGVAQSPRYKIIEKRQSVAFWCNPISGHATLYWYQQILGQGPKLLIQFQNNGVVDDSQLPKDRFSAERLKGVDSTLKIQPAKLEDSAVYLCASSLATGRRGNTIYFGEGSWLTVV.

The gene calls are TRBV5-1 and TRBJ1-6; D might be TRBD1 (6 bases). Trimming pared 1 base from V and 3 bases from J, leaving 11 bases between. The CDR3 contains 16 residues. Per the germline V gene, CDR1 is SGHRS and CDR2 is YFSETQ. The CDR3 spells CASSLTGSFYNSPLHF. CDR3 nucleotides: TGCGCCAGCAGCTTGACAGGGTCCTTCTATAATTCACCCCTCCACTTT.

The rearrangement joins TRBV6-5 to TRBJ1-2; 9 bases agree with TRBD1. Germline-derived CDR1 and CDR2 are MNHEY and SVGAGI. V dropped 6 bases and J dropped 4; count of bases not matched to a gene: 6. CDR3 length: 14 residues. CDR3 in amino acids: CASRKTTGGYGYTF. CDR3 coding DNA: TGTGCCAGCAGGAAAACGACAGGGGGCTATGGCTACACCTTC.

V gene TRBV24-1 combines with J gene TRBJ2-7; unclear D gene. V dropped 9 bases and J dropped 2 bases, with 13 bases sitting between them. Per germline, CDR1 KGHDR and CDR2 SFDVKD. This CDR3 is built from 13 residues. CDR3 amino acids: CATSLGPAYEQYF. CDR3 nucleotides: TGTGCCACCTCTCTGGGCCCGGCCTACGAGCAGTACTTC.